The 16 T cell receptor beta chains in this list originate from one sample, sequenced in a study of blood T cell repertoires in COVID-19. Assay: immunoSEQ multiplex PCR; the TCRdb copy retains only in-frame clones and omits some. The sample shows about 200,000 clones, about 88% of them seen only once. Sequenced sample: PBMCs or T cells enriched from blood (not recorded which). Source of these receptors: a woman in her forties with acute COVID-19.

J is TRBJ2-3 and V is TRBV9; D is perhaps TRBD1 (6 bases). The CDR3 has 16 amino acids. From germline, CDR1 is SGDLS and CDR2 YYNGEE. V was shortened by 0 bases and J by 2 bases, with 13 bases between the two germline ends. The CDR3 here is CASSVDLGHHTDTQYF. CDR3 DNA: TGTGCCAGCAGCGTAGATTTGGGACACCACACAGATACGCAGTATTTT. Drawing the rest from reference TRBV9 and TRBJ2-3, the complete variable domain is DSGVTQTPKHLITATGQRVTLRCSPRSGDLSVYWYQQSLDQGLQFLIQYYNGEERAKGNILERFSAQQFPDLHSELNLSSLELGDSALYFCASSVDLGHHTDTQYFGPGTRLTVL.

The chain uses TRBV3-1 (or the pseudogene TRBV3-2) and TRBJ1-1; 7 bases align to TRBD1. CDR1 and CDR2 from the germline V gene are LGHDT and YNNKEL (reference sequence). J was trimmed by 10 bases and V by 1 base; bases with no gene match: 9. The CDR3 is made up of 14 amino acids. The DNA of the CDR3 is TGTGCCAGCAGCCAAGGAATTACAGGGGTAGGAGCTTTCTTT. Translated, it gives CASSQGITGVGAFF.

The CDR3 loop reads CAWSVPSSGGAVWNEQFF. The CDR3 coding sequence is TGTGCCTGGAGTGTACCCTCGAGCGGGGGGGCCGTCTGGAATGAGCAGTTCTTC. This chain links TRBV30 with TRBJ2-1; 10 bases are shared with TRBD2. J gave up 7 bases and V 0 bases, and 15 bases lay outside the gene matches. Germline V CDR1 and CDR2: GTSNPN, SVGIG (reference sequence). This CDR3 has 18 amino acids.

The table lists this clone with a count of one. The chain carries TRBV2 and TRBJ2-1; D not resolved. The V and J ends lost 2 bases and 3 bases respectively, with 5 bases between them. Germline values: CDR1 SNHLY, CDR2 FYNNEI. CDR3 length: 13 residues. CDR3 bases: TGTGCCAGCAGTGAACCCAGCTACAATGAGCAGTTCTTC. Translation gives CASSEPSYNEQFF.

The chain uses TRBV2 and TRBJ2-5, with 10 bases aligning to TRBD1. The CDR3 extends over 13 amino acids. Trimming took 9 bases from V and 2 from J; bases not matched to a gene: 3. Germline-derived CDR1 and CDR2 are SNHLY and FYNNEI. The CDR3 loop is CARGTGDQETQYF. The CDR3 bases are TGTGCCAGGGGGACAGGGGATCAAGAGACCCAGTACTTC.

The V gene is TRBV7-9, the J gene TRBJ2-7; D not resolved. Trimming pared 2 bases from V and 5 bases from J, leaving 10 bases between. The germline CDR1 and CDR2 sequences are SEHNR and FQNEAQ (reference sequence). The CDR3 contains 13 residues. CDR3 in DNA: TGTGCCAGCAGCTTATCTGGCAATCACGAGCAGTACTTC. It codes for CASSLSGNHEQYF.

The rearrangement uses TRBV15 and TRBJ1-1, with unresolved D. V was cut by 0 bases and J by 3 bases, with 11 bases left in between. Germline V gives CDR1 LNHNV, CDR2 YYDKDF (reference sequence). CDR3 size: 15 residues. For the CDR3, the DNA is TGTGCCACCAGCAGAGATCCAGGTCTCCACACTGAAGCTTTCTTT. Encoded protein: CATSRDPGLHTEAFF.

The rearrangement joins TRBV5-5 to TRBJ2-3; a possible D gene is TRBD2 (5 bases). Deletions cut 2 bases from V and 4 bases from J, with 8 bases between. Germline loops: CDR1 SGHKS, CDR2 YYEKEE (reference sequence). The CDR3 totals 13 residues. The CDR3: CASSLFGADTQYF. The CDR3 region has the DNA TGTGCCAGCAGCTTATTCGGGGCAGATACGCAGTATTTT.

This clone appeared a single time. This chain uses TRBV7-9 with TRBJ2-5; 7 nucleotides agree with TRBD2. The CDR3 is 15 residues long. The germline V gene encodes CDR1 SEHNR and CDR2 FQNEAQ (reference sequence). The ends lost 2 bases at V and 0 bases at J; junction bases unmatched: 3. CDR3 amino acids: CASSLLAAHQETQYF. Here the CDR3 DNA reads TGTGCCAGCAGCTTACTAGCGGCCCACCAAGAGACCCAGTACTTC.

The V call is TRBV5-4, the J call TRBJ2-7; D is possibly TRBD1 (6 bases). This CDR3 region has 15 residues. The germline V gene encodes CDR1 SGHNT and CDR2 YYREEE (reference sequence). With 4 bases removed from V and 3 bases from J, the gap between germline ends came to 17 bases. The CDR3 is CASSADRSSLYEQYF. CDR3 nucleotide sequence: TGTGCCAGCAGCGCAGACAGGTCGTCCCTCTACGAGCAGTACTTC.

This rearrangement joins TRBV12-5 to TRBJ2-7, with 8 bases identical to TRBD1. Germline V gene data show CDR1 as LGHNT and CDR2 as FRNRAP. The V segment lost 1 base and the J segment 2 bases; nucleotides outside the gene matches: 10. This CDR3 comprises 17 residues. The CDR3 DNA reads as TGTGCTAGTGGTTTGGACCGGACAGGGTGGAACCCCTACGAGCAGTACTTC. Amino acids: CASGLDRTGWNPYEQYF.

This clone was detected once. J is TRBJ2-5 and V is TRBV7-3; 9 bases map to TRBD2. CDR1 is SGHTA, CDR2 FQGTGA, per germline. With V trimmed by 1 base and J by 2 bases, 2 bases remained unmatched. This CDR3 is 15 amino acids long. The CDR3 protein is CASSLSSGSQETQYF. For the CDR3, the DNA is TGTGCCAGCAGCTTAAGTAGCGGGAGTCAAGAGACCCAGTACTTC. The whole variable domain, remainder taken from reference TRBV7-3 and TRBJ2-5, is GAGVSQTPSNKVTEKGKYVELRCDPISGHTALYWYRQSLGQGPEFLIYFQGTGAADDSGLPNDRFFAVRPEGSVSTLKIQRTERGDSAVYLCASSLSSGSQETQYFGPGTRLLVL.

The chain has TRBV5-1 and TRBJ2-2, with D possibly TRBD2 on 6 matching bases. The CDR3 is 17 residues long. Per germline, CDR1 SGHRS and CDR2 YFSETQ. The V gene lost 2 bases and the J gene lost 6 bases, with 20 bases spanning the gap. CDR3 nucleotide sequence: TGCGCCAGCAGCTTAAAGGTTGGGACTCTGGTTCCCGGGGAGCTGTTTTTT. Amino acid sequence: CASSLKVGTLVPGELFF.

This rearrangement joins TRBV6-5 to TRBJ2-5; 13 nucleotides match TRBD2. The CDR3 totals 15 residues. V lost 2 bases to trimming and J lost 5 bases; unmatched junction nucleotides: 2. From germline, CDR1 is MNHEY and CDR2 SVGAGI. CDR3 nucleotide sequence: TGTGCCAGCAGTTACGGACTAGCGGGAGTGGAGACCCAGTACTTC. It translates to CASSYGLAGVETQYF.

The rearrangement links TRBV11-2 to TRBJ1-2; 8 positions match TRBD1. CDR1 SGHAT and CDR2 FQNNGV come from the germline V gene. This CDR3 has 17 amino acids. V lost 3 bases and J lost 4; bases outside the gene matches: 13. The CDR3 DNA reads as TGTGCCAGCAGCTTGACAGGGGAGGAGTGGACTAGCTATGGCTACACCTTC. Translation gives CASSLTGEEWTSYGYTF. The complete variable domain, with remaining parts taken from reference TRBV11-2 and TRBJ1-2, reads EAGVAQSPRYKIIEKRQSVAFWCNPISGHATLYWYQQILGQGPKLLIQFQNNGVVDDSQLPKDRFSAERLKGVDSTLKIQPAKLEDSAVYLCASSLTGEEWTSYGYTFGSGTRLTVV.

V gene TRBV6-5 combines with J gene TRBJ1-2, with 11 bases aligning to TRBD1. The CDR3 length is 16 residues. Germline lookup yields CDR1 MNHEY and CDR2 SVGAGI. With V trimmed by 1 base and J by 5 bases, 6 bases remained unmatched. The CDR3 nucleotides read TGTGCCAGCAGTTACTTAAGTGGGACAGGGGGGTATGGCTACACCTTC. It specifies CASSYLSGTGGYGYTF.